Reported below is one TCR beta chain. Its antigen is undetermined. The source of the sample is a study of brain T cells in children with intractable seizures. Notes on the study in general: Only CDR3 sequence similarity suggested viral specificity, without known HCMV serostatus. Pre- and post-surgery blood differed in depth, so pre-surgery absences may be undersampling.

V was trimmed by 5 bases and J by 6 bases, leaving 8 bases between them. This CDR3 comprises 12 residues. The germline gives CDR1 MNHEY, CDR2 SMNVEV (reference sequence). Surgery cases with the highest brain T cell transcript signatures were chosen for sequencing. Pre-surgery treatment included at least one anti-epileptic drug. Sequencing used immunoSEQ multiplex PCR; TCRdb keeps in-frame clones, though not all of them. The sample carries roughly 9,500 clones, roughly 65% recorded once. This chain links TRBV27 with TRBJ2-1, with a possible D match to TRBD1 (6 bases). The specimen was resected brain tissue, collected at surgery. This clonotype originated in a girl aged 2-9 years with tuberous sclerosis and intractable seizures. This chain's CDR3 is CASSVGGNEQFF. Here the CDR3 DNA reads TGTGCCAGCAGTGTAGGGGGCAATGAGCAGTTCTTC.